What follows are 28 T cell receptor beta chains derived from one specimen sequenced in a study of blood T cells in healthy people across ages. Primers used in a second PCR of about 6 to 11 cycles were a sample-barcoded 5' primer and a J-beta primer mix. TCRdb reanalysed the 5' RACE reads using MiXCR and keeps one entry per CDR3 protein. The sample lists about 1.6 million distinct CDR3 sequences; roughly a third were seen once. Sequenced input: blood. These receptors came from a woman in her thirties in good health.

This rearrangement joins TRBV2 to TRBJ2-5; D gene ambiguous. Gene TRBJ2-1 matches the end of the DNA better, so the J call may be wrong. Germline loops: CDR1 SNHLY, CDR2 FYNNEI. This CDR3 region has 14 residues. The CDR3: CASSEGALQETQFF. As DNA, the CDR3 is TGTGCCAGCAGTGAAGGAGCACTACAAGAGACCCAGTTCTTC.

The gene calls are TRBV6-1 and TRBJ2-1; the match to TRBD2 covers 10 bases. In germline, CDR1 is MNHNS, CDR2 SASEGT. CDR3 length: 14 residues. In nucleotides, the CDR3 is TGTACCACTGCCGTGGGACTAGCGCCCGATGAGCAGTTCTTC. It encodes CTTAVGLAPDEQFF.

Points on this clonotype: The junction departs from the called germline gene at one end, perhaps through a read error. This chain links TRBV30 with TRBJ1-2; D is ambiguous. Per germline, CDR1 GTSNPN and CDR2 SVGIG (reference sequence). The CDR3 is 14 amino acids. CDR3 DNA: TGTGCCTGGGACCCGGGGAGCTTGAACTACGGCTACACCTTC. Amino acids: CAWDPGSLNYGYTF.

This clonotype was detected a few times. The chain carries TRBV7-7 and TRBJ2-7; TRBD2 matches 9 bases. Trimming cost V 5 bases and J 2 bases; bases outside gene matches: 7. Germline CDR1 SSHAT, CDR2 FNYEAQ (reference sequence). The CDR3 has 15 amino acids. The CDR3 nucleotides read TGTGCCAGCAGCCCACGGACTAGCGCTCCCTACGAGCAGTACTTC. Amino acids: CASSPRTSAPYEQYF. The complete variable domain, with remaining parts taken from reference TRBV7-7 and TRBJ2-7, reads GAGVSQSPRYKVTKRGQDVTLRCDPISSHATLYWYQQALGQGPEFLTYFNYEAQPDKSGLPSDRFSAERPEGSISTLTIQRTEQRDSAMYRCASSPRTSAPYEQYFGPGTRLTVT.

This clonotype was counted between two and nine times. CDR3 residues: CSARGFPGPYSGNTIYF. CDR3 sequence (DNA): TGCAGTGCTAGAGGTTTTCCGGGACCCTACTCTGGAAACACCATATATTTT. This chain connects TRBV20-1 to TRBJ1-3; TRBD1 is a possible D gene (5 bases). The CDR3 covers 17 residues. The germline gives CDR1 DFQATT, CDR2 SNEGSKA (reference sequence). V was clipped by 1 base and J by 0 bases, with 16 bases between them.

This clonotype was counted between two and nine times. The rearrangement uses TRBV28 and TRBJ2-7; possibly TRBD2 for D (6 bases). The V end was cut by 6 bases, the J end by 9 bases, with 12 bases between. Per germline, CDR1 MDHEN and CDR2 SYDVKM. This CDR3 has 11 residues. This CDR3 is CASSLGGVQYF. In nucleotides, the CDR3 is TGTGCCAGCAGCCTGGGAGGTGTGCAGTACTTC.

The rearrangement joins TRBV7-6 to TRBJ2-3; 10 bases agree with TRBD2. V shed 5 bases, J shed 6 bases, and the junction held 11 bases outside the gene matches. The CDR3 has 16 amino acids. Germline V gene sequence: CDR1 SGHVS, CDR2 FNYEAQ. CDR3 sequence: CASSVRIAGGSDTQYF. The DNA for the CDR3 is TGTGCCAGCAGCGTCCGAATAGCGGGAGGATCGGATACGCAGTATTTT.

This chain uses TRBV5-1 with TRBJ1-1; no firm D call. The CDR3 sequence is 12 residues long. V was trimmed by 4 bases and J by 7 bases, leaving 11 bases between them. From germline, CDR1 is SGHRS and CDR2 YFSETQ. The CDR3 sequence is CASSEPGHEAFF. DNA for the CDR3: TGCGCCAGCAGCGAGCCGGGCCATGAAGCTTTCTTT. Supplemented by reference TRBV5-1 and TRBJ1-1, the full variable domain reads KAGVTQTPRYLIKTRGQQVTLSCSPISGHRSVSWYQQTPGQGLQFLFEYFSETQRNKGNFPGRFSGRQFSNSRSEMNVSTLELGDSALYLCASSEPGHEAFFGQGTRLTVV.

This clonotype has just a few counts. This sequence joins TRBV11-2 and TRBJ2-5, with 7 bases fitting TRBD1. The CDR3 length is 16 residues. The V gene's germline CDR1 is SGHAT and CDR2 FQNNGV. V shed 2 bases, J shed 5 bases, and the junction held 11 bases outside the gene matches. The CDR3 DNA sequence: TGTGCCAGCAGCTTAAGACCAGGACAGGTCCGCGAGACCCAGTACTTC. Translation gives CASSLRPGQVRETQYF.

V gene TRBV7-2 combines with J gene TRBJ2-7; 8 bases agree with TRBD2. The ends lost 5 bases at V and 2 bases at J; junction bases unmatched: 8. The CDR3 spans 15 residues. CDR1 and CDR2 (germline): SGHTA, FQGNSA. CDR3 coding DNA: TGTGCCAGCAGCCGGACTAGCTACACGGCCTACGAGCAGTACTTC. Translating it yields CASSRTSYTAYEQYF.

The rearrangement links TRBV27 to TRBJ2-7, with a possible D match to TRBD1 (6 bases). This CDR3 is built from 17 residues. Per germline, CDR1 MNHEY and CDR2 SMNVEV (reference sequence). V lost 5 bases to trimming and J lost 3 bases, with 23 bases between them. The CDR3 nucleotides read TGTGCCAGCAGTCTCCAACGGCCGCCGGACAGTTACTACGAGCAGTACTTC. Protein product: CASSLQRPPDSYYEQYF.

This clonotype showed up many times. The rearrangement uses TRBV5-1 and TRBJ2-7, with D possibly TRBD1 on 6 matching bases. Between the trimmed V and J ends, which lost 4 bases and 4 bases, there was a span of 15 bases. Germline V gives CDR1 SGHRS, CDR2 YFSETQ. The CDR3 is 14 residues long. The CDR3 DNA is TGCGCCAGCAGCCCAGGCCAGGGGATATACGAGCAGTACTTC. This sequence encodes CASSPGQGIYEQYF.

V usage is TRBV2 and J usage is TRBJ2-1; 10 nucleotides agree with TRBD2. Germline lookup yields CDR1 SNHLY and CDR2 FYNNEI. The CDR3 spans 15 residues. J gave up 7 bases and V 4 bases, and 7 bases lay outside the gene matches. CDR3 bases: TGTGCCAGCAGTGGCACTAGCGGGGTGTTTAATGAGCAGTTCTTC. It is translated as CASSGTSGVFNEQFF.

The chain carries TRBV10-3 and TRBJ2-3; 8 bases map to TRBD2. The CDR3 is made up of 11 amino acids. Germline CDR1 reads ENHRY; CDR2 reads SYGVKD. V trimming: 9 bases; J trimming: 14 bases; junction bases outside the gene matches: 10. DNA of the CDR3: TGTGCCATACACTCGGGACTAGATTCGTATTTT. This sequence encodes CAIHSGLDSYF.

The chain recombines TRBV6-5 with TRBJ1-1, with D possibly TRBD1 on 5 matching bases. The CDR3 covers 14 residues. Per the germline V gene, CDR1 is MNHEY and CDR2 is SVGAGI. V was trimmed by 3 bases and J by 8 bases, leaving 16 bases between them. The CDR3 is CASSYQPGRYEAFF. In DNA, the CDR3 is TGTGCCAGCAGTTATCAACCAGGGCGATACGAAGCTTTCTTT.

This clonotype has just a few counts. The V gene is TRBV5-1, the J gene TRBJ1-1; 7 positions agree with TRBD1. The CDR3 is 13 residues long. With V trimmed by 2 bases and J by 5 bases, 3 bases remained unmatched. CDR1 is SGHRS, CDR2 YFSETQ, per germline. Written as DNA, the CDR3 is TGCGCCAGCAGCTTCCTACAGGGGACTGAAGCTTTCTTT. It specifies CASSFLQGTEAFF.

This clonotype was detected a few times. CDR3 residues: CSASLAGGQDTQYF. Written as DNA, the CDR3 is TGCAGTGCTAGCTTAGCGGGGGGGCAAGATACGCAGTATTTT. The chain is built from TRBV20-1 and TRBJ2-3; TRBD2 agrees at 11 bases. Germline assignment: CDR1 DFQATT and CDR2 SNEGSKA (reference sequence). This CDR3 region has 14 residues. V lost 3 bases and J lost 5; bases outside the gene matches: 4.

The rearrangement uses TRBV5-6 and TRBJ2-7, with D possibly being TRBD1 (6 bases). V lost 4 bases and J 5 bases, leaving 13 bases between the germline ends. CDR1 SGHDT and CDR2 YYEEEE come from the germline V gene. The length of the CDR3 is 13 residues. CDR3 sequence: CASSPHKGDEQYF. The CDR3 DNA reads TGTGCCAGCAGCCCGCACAAGGGGGACGAGCAGTACTTC.

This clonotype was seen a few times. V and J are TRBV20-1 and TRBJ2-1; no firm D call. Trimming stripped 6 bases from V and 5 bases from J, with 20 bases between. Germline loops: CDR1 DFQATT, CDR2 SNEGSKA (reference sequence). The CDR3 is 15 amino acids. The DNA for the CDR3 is TGCAGTGCCGAGGCCCTCGGCGCGATGGACAATGAGCAGTTCTTC. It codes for CSAEALGAMDNEQFF.

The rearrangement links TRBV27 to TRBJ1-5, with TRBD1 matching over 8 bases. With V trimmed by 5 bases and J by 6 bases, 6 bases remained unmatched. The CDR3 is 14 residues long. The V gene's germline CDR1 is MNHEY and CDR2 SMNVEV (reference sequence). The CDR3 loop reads CASSPDRARQPQHF. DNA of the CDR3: TGTGCCAGCAGTCCGGACAGGGCCCGTCAGCCCCAGCATTTT.

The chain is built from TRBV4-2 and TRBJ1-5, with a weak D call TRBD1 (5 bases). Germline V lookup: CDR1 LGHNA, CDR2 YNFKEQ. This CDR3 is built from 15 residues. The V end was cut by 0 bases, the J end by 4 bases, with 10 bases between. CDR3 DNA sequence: TGTGCCAGCAGCCAAGACCGGAGGGGAAATCAGCCCCAGCATTTT. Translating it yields CASSQDRRGNQPQHF.

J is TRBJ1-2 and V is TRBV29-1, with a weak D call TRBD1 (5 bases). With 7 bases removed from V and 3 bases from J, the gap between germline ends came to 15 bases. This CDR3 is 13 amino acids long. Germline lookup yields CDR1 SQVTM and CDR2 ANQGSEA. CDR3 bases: TGCAGCGCCTCTGGGACGGCGGACTATGGCTACACCTTC. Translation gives CSASGTADYGYTF.

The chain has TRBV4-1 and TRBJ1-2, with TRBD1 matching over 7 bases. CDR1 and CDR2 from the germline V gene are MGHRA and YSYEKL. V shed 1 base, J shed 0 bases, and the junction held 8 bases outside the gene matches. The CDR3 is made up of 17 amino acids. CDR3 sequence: CASSQGQGFIANYGYTF. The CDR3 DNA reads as TGCGCCAGCAGCCAAGGACAGGGATTTATAGCTAACTATGGCTACACCTTC.

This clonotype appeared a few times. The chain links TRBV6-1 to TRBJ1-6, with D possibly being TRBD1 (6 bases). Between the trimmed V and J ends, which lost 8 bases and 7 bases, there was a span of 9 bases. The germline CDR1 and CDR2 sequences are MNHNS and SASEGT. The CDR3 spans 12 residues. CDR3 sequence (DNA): TGTGCCAGCGGACAGTCAAATTCACCCCTCCACTTT. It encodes CASGQSNSPLHF.

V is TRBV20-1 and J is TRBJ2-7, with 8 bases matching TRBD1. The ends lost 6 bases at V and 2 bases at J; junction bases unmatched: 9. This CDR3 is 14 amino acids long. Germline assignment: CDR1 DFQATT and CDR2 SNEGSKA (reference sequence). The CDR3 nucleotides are TGCAGTGCCGCGACAGGGGTCACTGCCTACGAGCAGTACTTC. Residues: CSAATGVTAYEQYF.

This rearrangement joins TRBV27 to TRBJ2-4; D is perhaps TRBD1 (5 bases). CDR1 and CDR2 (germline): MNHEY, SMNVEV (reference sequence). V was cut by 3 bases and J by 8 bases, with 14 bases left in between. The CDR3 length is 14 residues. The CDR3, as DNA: TGTGCCAGCAGTTTGACCAGGGAAGCGTACATTCAGTACTTC. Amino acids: CASSLTREAYIQYF.

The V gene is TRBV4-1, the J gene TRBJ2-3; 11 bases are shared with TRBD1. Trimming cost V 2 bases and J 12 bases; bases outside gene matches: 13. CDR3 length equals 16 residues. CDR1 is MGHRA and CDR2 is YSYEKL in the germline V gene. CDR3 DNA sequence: TGCGCCAGCAGCCAAACCGGGACAGGGGGTTCCTATCCACAGTATTTT. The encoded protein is CASSQTGTGGSYPQYF.

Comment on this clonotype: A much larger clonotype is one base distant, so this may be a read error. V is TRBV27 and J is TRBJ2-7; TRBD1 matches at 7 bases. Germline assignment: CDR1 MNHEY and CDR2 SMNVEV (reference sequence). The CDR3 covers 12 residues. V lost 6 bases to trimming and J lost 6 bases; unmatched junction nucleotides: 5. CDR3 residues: CASSPHRGEQYF. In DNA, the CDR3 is TGTGCCAGCAGCCCCCACAGGGGCGAGCAGTACTTC.